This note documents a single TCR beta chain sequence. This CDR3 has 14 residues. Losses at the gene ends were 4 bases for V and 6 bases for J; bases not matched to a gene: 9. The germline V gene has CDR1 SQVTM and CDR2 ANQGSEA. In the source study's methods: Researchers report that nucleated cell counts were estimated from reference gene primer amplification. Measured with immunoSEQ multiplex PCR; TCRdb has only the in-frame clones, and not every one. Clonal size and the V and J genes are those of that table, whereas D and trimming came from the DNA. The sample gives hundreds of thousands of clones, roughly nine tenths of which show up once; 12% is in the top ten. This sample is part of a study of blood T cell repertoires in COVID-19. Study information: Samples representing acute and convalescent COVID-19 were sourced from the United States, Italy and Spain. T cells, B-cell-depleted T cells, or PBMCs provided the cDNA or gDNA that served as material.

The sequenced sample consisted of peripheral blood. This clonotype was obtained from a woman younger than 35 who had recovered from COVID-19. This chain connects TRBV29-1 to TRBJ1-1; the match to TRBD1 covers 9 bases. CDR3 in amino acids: CSVARGDRASEAFF. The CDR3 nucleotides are TGCAGCGTTGCCCGAGGGGACAGGGCTTCTGAAGCTTTCTTT. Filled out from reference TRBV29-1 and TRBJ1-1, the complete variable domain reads SAVISQKPSRDICQRGTSLTIQCQVDSQVTMMFWYRQQPGQSLTLIATANQGSEATYESGFVIDKFPISRPNLTFSTLTVSNMSPEDSSIYLCSVARGDRASEAFFGQGTRLTVV.